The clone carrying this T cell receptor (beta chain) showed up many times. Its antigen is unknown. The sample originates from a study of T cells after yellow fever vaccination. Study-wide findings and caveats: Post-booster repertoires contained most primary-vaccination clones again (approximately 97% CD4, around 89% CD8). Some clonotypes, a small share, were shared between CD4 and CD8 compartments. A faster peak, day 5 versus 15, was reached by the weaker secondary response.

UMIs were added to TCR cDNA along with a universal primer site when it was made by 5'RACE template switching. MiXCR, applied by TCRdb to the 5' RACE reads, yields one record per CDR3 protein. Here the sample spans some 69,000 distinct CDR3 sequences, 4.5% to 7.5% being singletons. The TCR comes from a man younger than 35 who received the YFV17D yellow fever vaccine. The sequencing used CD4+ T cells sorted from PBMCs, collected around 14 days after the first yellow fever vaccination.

In DNA, the CDR3 is TGCAGTGCTAGAGATTGGGGCCGGGCGGGGGCTGGGAATCAGCCCCAGCATTTT. This encodes CSARDWGRAGAGNQPQHF. The chain has TRBV20-1 and TRBJ1-5; TRBD1 might be the D (6 bases). The CDR3 contains 18 residues. Germline V gene lookup returns CDR1 DFQATT and CDR2 SNEGSKA (reference sequence). Trimming left V 0 bases short and J 4 bases short, with 22 bases between.